Listed below are T cell receptor beta chains from one sample, sequenced in a study of beta chain features in type 1 diabetes. The assay was immunoSEQ multiplex PCR, and TCRdb's table has in-frame clones only and misses some. The table shows 680,000 or so clones, with 10% to 15% occurring only once. The source material was naive CD4+ T cells from blood. These receptors were collected from a man between 18 and 29 years old with type 1 diabetes. Each CDR3 is given with its conserved first and last residue. A D gene is named only where the DNA matches it firmly. Size is stated for part of the rows, as once, few or many counts, or as a class when the clone is expanded.

>few|-|TRBJ2-7|TRBV9
TGTGCCAGCAGCGTACGAGTAGGAGAGTACGAGCAGTACTTC
CASSVRVGEYEQYF
>few|-|TRBJ1-2|TRBV18
TGTGCCAGCTCGTCTCAGGGTGGAGACTATGGCTACACCTTC
CASSSQGGDYGYTF
>few|TRBD1|TRBJ2-2|TRBV30
TGTGCCTGGACTGGACAGGGAGGTGTAATCGGGGAGCTGTTTTTT
CAWTGQGGVIGELFF
>few|-|TRBJ1-1|TRBV7-2
TGTGCCAGCAGCCCCACCCCGGGGAACACTGAAGCTTTCTTT
CASSPTPGNTEAFF
>-|-|TRBJ1-5|TRBV30
TGTGCCTGGAGTGTTGGGGGGTTTGGGCCCCAGCATTTT
CAWSVGGFGPQHF
>-|TRBD2|TRBJ2-7|TRBV13
TGTGCCAGCAGCTCGTACCTAGCGGGGGCGGACTCCTACGAGCAGTACTTC
CASSSYLAGADSYEQYF
>few|-|TRBJ2-5|TRBV29-1
TGCAGCGCCGTCATAGGAGGATCGGGCTTTGGGGAGACCCAGTACTTC
CSAVIGGSGFGETQYF
>-|-|TRBJ2-7|TRBV14
TGTGCCAGCAGCCGCTCGTCCCACGAGCAGTACTTC
CASSRSSHEQYF
>-|-|TRBJ1-1|TRBV6-5
TGTGCCAGCACCCCCCTGAGGAACACTGAAGCTTTCTTT
CASTPLRNTEAFF
>few|-|TRBJ2-7|TRBV6-1
TGTGCCAGCAGCCGGGACATCAACTCCTACGAGCAGTACTTC
CASSRDINSYEQYF
>-|-|TRBJ1-6|TRBV6-5
TGTGCCAGCAGTTACAGGAGGAATAATTCACCCCTCCACTTT
CASSYRRNNSPLHF
>few|-|TRBJ1-6|TRBV28
TGTGCCAGCAGTTTTTGGCCCCAGGTTTCCGGGGGCTATAATTCACCCCTCCACTTT
CASSFWPQVSGGYNSPLHF
>few|-|TRBJ1-1|TRBV19
TGTGCCAGTACCAGCCCGGGACGGTTGAACACTGAAGCTTTCTTT
CASTSPGRLNTEAFF
>few|-|TRBJ2-2|TRBV29-1
TGCAGCGTTATCTGGACCGGGGAGCTGTTTTTT
CSVIWTGELFF
>few|-|TRBJ1-1|TRBV30
TGTGCCTGGTCTAACGGGGCGGCGAACACTGAAGCTTTCTTT
CAWSNGAANTEAFF
>once|-|TRBJ1-2|TRBV11-3
TGTGCCAGCAGCTTAGAAGCCTACGGCTACACCTTC
CASSLEAYGYTF
>-|-|TRBJ2-5|TRBV6-1
TGTGCCAGCAGTGCCTCAGCGGACTACCAAGAGACCCAGTACTTC
CASSASADYQETQYF
>few|-|TRBJ2-7|TRBV6-5
TGTGCCAGCAGCTCACCGGGAGCCTACGAGCAGTACTTC
CASSSPGAYEQYF
>few|TRBD2|TRBJ2-1|TRBV7-9
TGTGCCAGCAGCTTGACCCCCGGGACTAGCGGGGGGCATGAGCAGTTCTTC
CASSLTPGTSGGHEQFF
>-|TRBD1|TRBJ2-6|TRBV6-1
TGTGCCAGCAGCGATCGGGACAGGGGGGCCAACGTCCTGACTTTC
CASSDRDRGANVLTF
>-|TRBD1|TRBJ1-3|TRBV30
TGTGCCTGGAGTTTGAGTGACAGGGACCCCACGACTGGAAACACCATATATTTT
CAWSLSDRDPTTGNTIYF
>-|TRBD1|TRBJ2-5|TRBV9
TGTGCCAGCAGCACCTCGACAGGGATCCAAGAGACCCAGTACTTC
CASSTSTGIQETQYF
>-|-|TRBJ2-2|TRBV10-1
TGCGCCAGCAGTGAGCAGGACACCTCGAACACCGGGGAGCTGTTTTTT
CASSEQDTSNTGELFF
>-|-|TRBJ2-7|TRBV6-5
TGTGCCAGCACCCTGCAGGGCCCCTCCTACGAGCAGTACTTC
CASTLQGPSYEQYF
>-|TRBD1|TRBJ1-2|TRBV28
TGTGCCAGCAGCCCCAGACAGGGCCCCTATGGCTACACCTTC
CASSPRQGPYGYTF
>-|-|TRBJ1-2|TRBV4-1
TGCGCCAGCAGCCAACCGGACTCTCCCCTTGGTGGCTACACCTTC
CASSQPDSPLGGYTF
>-|-|TRBJ2-1|TRBV11-2
TGTGCCAGCAGCTTAGGAGGGGCGGACAATGAGCAGTTCTTC
CASSLGGADNEQFF
>few|TRBD1|TRBJ2-6|TRBV7-2
TGTGCCAGCAGCCTGGACAGGGTTAGCTCTGGGGCCAACGTCCTGACTTTC
CASSLDRVSSGANVLTF
>-|-|TRBJ1-4|TRBV6-1
TGTGCCAGCAGTGGTGGTTTCCTTAGGGGGGTAGGCGAAAAACTGTTTTTT
CASSGGFLRGVGEKLFF